The T cell receptor (beta chain) described here comes from a study of blood T cell repertoires in COVID-19 (dated by TCRdb to about 2020). General notes on the study: The collaborator samples originated in the United States, Italy and Spain and spanned the acute and convalescent phases of COVID-19. Nearly every sample came with metadata listing a de-identified subject ID, COVID-19 status, age in years and sex. Deeply sampled blood TCRbeta repertoires from subjects exposed to, actively infected with, or recovered from COVID-19 were included in the dataset. The repertoires were released in a freely available public database meant as a resource for research on the immune response to SARS-CoV-2. Samples were obtained from the ongoing ImmuneRACE study (first 160 participants) and from about 1,300 subjects provided by 6 global collaborators. HLA class I and class II types, where available, came from metadata supplied by the sample provider rather than from assay-based typing. The material from the prospective study consisted of cDNA or gDNA derived from T cells, B-cell-depleted T cells, or PBMCs.

What the research found in general, with its limitations: The amount of clinical and demographic metadata varied by source and participant and was provided uncurated.

As regards this clone: This clone's antigen is unknown. No base-level quality is on record; no much larger clone is a single base apart.

Each collaborating institution followed its own protocols to collect whole blood in K2EDTA tubes. For TCRbeta analysis, collaborator samples were shipped as frozen whole blood, as isolated PBMCs, or as DNA extracted from either sample type. TCRbeta CDR3 regions were amplified from genomic DNA using the immunoSEQ Assay, a bias-controlled multiplex PCR. Per the original workflow: Within the assay, amplification of reference gene primers was used to estimate how many nucleated cells each sample contained. Sequence reads were collapsed and filtered to measure the absolute abundance of every unique TCRbeta CDR3 rearrangement. For each sample, productive Simpson clonality was calculated as the square root of Simpson's diversity index over productive rearrangements. Entries here come from immuneACCESS through TCRdb and include only in-frame sequences with V and J called. Some clones fail to appear in such tables; in the studies checked, an unresolved V gene covers under half of the shortfall, and the cause of the remainder is unknown. That table furnishes V, J and clone size, whereas the DNA furnished D and trimming. The sample data list about 140,000 clones, and 81% of these were observed just once. Approximately 8% of the sample comes from the top ten.

Taken from cysteine to phenylalanine, the CDR3 has 13 residues. Only the CDR3 region is kept as DNA, spanning 39 bases read in frame from base 1. From a lookup of the germline V gene, CDR1 and CDR2 are KGHDR and SFDVKD. V is pared back by 8 bases and J by 2 bases, with 8 bases lying between the germline termini. This TCR derives from a human donor in a cohort sampled during active COVID-19. Sequencing was done on a sample of peripheral blood. The rearrangement joined TRBV24-1 to TRBJ2-2, with no D gene named confidently. CDR3 sequence: CATNSLNTGELFF. In nucleotides, the sequence is TGTGCCACCAACAGTCTCAACACCGGGGAGCTGTTTTTT.